This TCR beta chain was identified in a study of blood T cell repertoires in COVID-19. Across the whole study: Researchers got acute and convalescent COVID-19 samples from the United States, Italy and Spain. The cDNA or gDNA used as material had been derived from T cells, B-cell-depleted T cells, or PBMCs.

Seattle patients were enrolled while actively infected and followed longitudinally. Source study methods: Estimated nucleated cell counts came from reference gene primer amplification. Clones were read by immunoSEQ multiplex PCR, and TCRdb kept only the in-frame ones, dropping some. Clonal size and the V and J genes are those of that table, whereas D and trimming came from the DNA. This table holds about 200,000 clones, just under 85% found once. Germline assignment: CDR1 LNHDA and CDR2 SQIVND (reference sequence). The CDR3 is 13 residues long. V gave up 6 bases and J gave up 4 bases; unmatched junction bases: 5.

Sequencing was carried out using peripheral blood. The chain employs TRBV19 and TRBJ1-1; 7 bases are shared with TRBD1. The TCR originated in a man in his fifties or sixties with COVID-19, enrolled during active disease. This chain's CDR3 is CASSPDRATEAFF. Here the CDR3 DNA reads TGTGCCAGTAGCCCCGACAGGGCCACTGAAGCTTTCTTT.